This passage covers 31 T cell receptor beta chains from one sample sequenced in a study of T-cell reconstitution after alpha-beta-depleted transplantation in children. During its preparation, the TCRbeta library received unique molecular identifiers. MiXCR, applied by TCRdb to the PCR reads, yields one record per CDR3 protein. The repertoire includes 90,000 to 130,000 distinct CDR3 sequences, approximately 10% of them detected once, and 30% to 35% sits in the top ten. The sample consisted of PBMCs, taken before TCRalphabeta/CD19-depleted stem cell transplant. These TCRs come from a boy younger than 10 with acute lymphoblastic leukemia, due to receive a stem cell transplant.

The chain is built from TRBV5-1 and TRBJ2-3; 9 nucleotides line up with TRBD1. The CDR3 loop spans 16 amino acids. V lost 1 base and J lost 6; bases outside the gene matches: 9. Germline CDR1 reads SGHRS; CDR2 reads YFSETQ. In DNA form, the CDR3 reads TGCGCCAGCAGCTTGTATACGGGACAGGGCCCCGATACGCAGTATTTT. It yields the protein CASSLYTGQGPDTQYF.

This clonotype came up a few times. The chain has TRBV7-9 and TRBJ2-3; 14 bases map to TRBD2. CDR1 SEHNR and CDR2 FQNEAQ come from the germline V gene (reference sequence). Trimming took 5 bases from V and 3 from J; bases not matched to a gene: 10. CDR3 length: 18 amino acids. The CDR3 DNA sequence: TGTGCCAGCAGCCGAGCCCCGGGACTAGCGGGAGTGACAGATACGCAGTATTTT. Translating gives CASSRAPGLAGVTDTQYF.

V usage is TRBV29-1 and J usage is TRBJ1-2; D is undetermined. Germline CDR1 SQVTM, CDR2 ANQGSEA. The CDR3 covers 12 residues. V dropped 3 bases and J dropped 4 bases, with 9 bases sitting between them. CDR3 in DNA: TGCAGCGTTGAGGCAGGTCCCTATGGCTACACCTTC. Translated, it gives CSVEAGPYGYTF.

This clonotype was seen only a few times. This sequence joins TRBV20-1 and TRBJ2-5; 10 positions match TRBD2. CDR1 is DFQATT, CDR2 SNEGSKA, per germline (reference sequence). The CDR3 totals 18 residues. J lost 5 bases, V lost 0 bases, and 15 bases had no gene match. The CDR3, as DNA: TGCAGTGCTAGAGATTTGAGGGGACTAGCGATTGACGAGGAGACCCAGTACTTC. Amino acids: CSARDLRGLAIDEETQYF.

This clonotype was found a few times. The chain couples TRBV5-1 to TRBJ2-2; D remains ambiguous. This CDR3 contains 14 residues. Trimming cost V 1 base and J 6 bases, with 10 bases left between them. Germline V gene sequence: CDR1 SGHRS, CDR2 YFSETQ. The CDR3 nucleotides read TGCGCCAGCAGCTTGAGTTGGATTTCCGGGGAGCTGTTTTTT. Translating it yields CASSLSWISGELFF. The complete variable domain, with remaining parts taken from reference TRBV5-1 and TRBJ2-2, reads KAGVTQTPRYLIKTRGQQVTLSCSPISGHRSVSWYQQTPGQGLQFLFEYFSETQRNKGNFPGRFSGRQFSNSRSEMNVSTLELGDSALYLCASSLSWISGELFFGEGSRLTVL.

The rearrangement uses TRBV6-1 and TRBJ2-5; no definite D call. Germline lookup yields CDR1 MNHNS and CDR2 SASEGT. V gave up 6 bases and J gave up 5 bases, with 10 bases separating them. The CDR3 is 12 residues long. The CDR3 loop is CASRLGRETQYF. The CDR3 nucleotides read TGTGCCAGCAGGCTGGGTCGGGAGACCCAGTACTTC.

The chain is built from TRBV28 and TRBJ2-1; the D is unclear. The germline V and J ends were trimmed by 6 bases and 10 bases, with 13 bases remaining between them. The CDR3 length is 12 residues. The germline V gene encodes CDR1 MDHEN and CDR2 SYDVKM. The CDR3 reads CASRRDPSEQFF. DNA for the CDR3: TGTGCCAGCAGACGCGACCCCTCCGAGCAGTTCTTC. Combining the CDR3 with reference TRBV28 and TRBJ2-1 gives the whole variable domain DVKVTQSSRYLVKRTGEKVFLECVQDMDHENMFWYRQDPGLGLRLIYFSYDVKMKEKGDIPEGYSVSREKKERFSLILESASTNQTSMYLCASRRDPSEQFFGPGTRLTVL.

This clonotype was observed a single time. This sequence may be a read error, since a much larger clone differs from it by one base. V is TRBV20-1 and J is TRBJ2-1; a possible D gene is TRBD2 (5 bases). The CDR3 has 11 residues. Germline assignment: CDR1 DFQATT and CDR2 SNEGSKA (reference sequence). CDR3 in amino acids: CSARYGNEQLF. The CDR3 nucleotides read TGCAGTGCTAGATACGGGAATGAGCAGTTATTC.

This chain links TRBV28 with TRBJ2-7; D possibly corresponds to TRBD2 (6 bases). CDR1 and CDR2 from the germline V gene are MDHEN and SYDVKM. This CDR3 spans 10 amino acids. The V and J ends lost 10 bases and 6 bases respectively, with 10 bases between them. The CDR3 loop reads CATLGGEQYF. CDR3 nucleotide sequence: TGTGCCACCCTGGGGGGCGAGCAGTACTTC.

This clonotype showed up just a few times. The chain is built from TRBV5-1 and TRBJ2-7; a possible D gene is TRBD2 (6 bases). V lost 5 bases to trimming and J lost 3 bases, with 12 bases between them. The CDR3 loop spans 13 amino acids. Germline CDR1 reads SGHRS; CDR2 reads YFSETQ. CDR3 sequence: CASRGDSGYEQYF. As DNA, the CDR3 is TGCGCCAGCAGAGGAGATAGCGGCTACGAGCAGTACTTC.

The chain is built from TRBV27 and TRBJ2-2; D remains ambiguous. The germline gives CDR1 MNHEY, CDR2 SMNVEV (reference sequence). The V end was cut by 3 bases, the J end by 6 bases, with 8 bases between. CDR3 length: 13 amino acids. This CDR3 reads CASSLGSPGELFF. Here the CDR3 DNA reads TGTGCCAGCAGTTTGGGCAGCCCCGGGGAGCTGTTTTTT.

The CDR3 bases are TGTGCCACCCGGACTAGCGGGAGTGGGAATGAGCAGTTCTTC. This codes for CATRTSGSGNEQFF. This chain links TRBV7-9 with TRBJ2-1; 13 positions match TRBD2. Per germline, CDR1 SEHNR and CDR2 FQNEAQ (reference sequence). V gave up 10 bases and J gave up 7 bases; unmatched junction bases: 7. The CDR3 runs to 14 residues.

The chain recombines TRBV7-9 with TRBJ2-7; perhaps TRBD2 as D (5 bases). The V end was cut by 4 bases, the J end by 0 bases, with 10 bases between. The CDR3 extends over 14 amino acids. Germline lookup yields CDR1 SEHNR and CDR2 FQNEAQ (reference sequence). CDR3 residues: CASSSGEDSYEQYF. The CDR3, as DNA: TGTGCCAGCAGCTCCGGGGAAGACTCCTACGAGCAGTACTTC.

The chain has TRBV7-3 and TRBJ2-1; TRBD2 might be the D (6 bases). Trimming pared 2 bases from V and 4 bases from J, leaving 12 bases between. The V gene's germline CDR1 is SGHTA and CDR2 FQGTGA. The CDR3 is made up of 15 amino acids. CDR3 nucleotide sequence: TGTGCCAGCAGCTTACTCGAGGGGAGGTACAATGAGCAGTTCTTC. Translating gives CASSLLEGRYNEQFF.

This clonotype appeared many times. J is TRBJ2-7 and V is TRBV12-3 or TRBV12-4; 10 bases agree with TRBD2. Trimming took 3 bases from V and 6 from J; bases not matched to a gene: 2. This CDR3 has 13 amino acids. Here the CDR3 DNA reads TGTGCCAGCAGTTTGGGGACTAGCGTCGAGCAGTACTTC. Its translation: CASSLGTSVEQYF.

In its sample, this clonotype was seen many times. The chain's CDR3 is CASSFRSFSLAGTYEQYF. DNA of the CDR3: TGCGCCAGCAGCTTTAGGAGCTTTTCGCTAGCGGGAACCTACGAGCAGTACTTC. The chain employs TRBV5-1 and TRBJ2-7; TRBD2 aligns across 9 bases. The CDR3 is made up of 18 amino acids. The junction had 14 bases not matched to a gene; V was cut back by 2 bases and J by 2 bases. CDR1 and CDR2 (germline): SGHRS, YFSETQ.

The V and J genes are TRBV11-2 and TRBJ1-1, with 8 nucleotides matching TRBD1. Germline V lookup: CDR1 SGHAT, CDR2 FQNNGV. Unmatched junction bases numbered 4, after V lost 4 bases and J lost 0 bases. This CDR3 is built from 15 residues. CDR3 DNA: TGTGCCAGCAGCTCTTGGACAGGGATGAACACTGAAGCTTTCTTT. Translation gives CASSSWTGMNTEAFF.

J is TRBJ2-1 and V is TRBV4-2, with TRBD2 matching over 8 bases. The V gene's germline CDR1 is LGHNA and CDR2 YNFKEQ. The CDR3 spans 13 residues. After removal of 8 bases from V and 9 bases from J, the junction contained 9 bases not matched to a gene. CDR3 sequence (DNA): TGTGCCAGCTGCCGAGCGGGAGATGTTGAGCAGTTCTTC. It encodes CASCRAGDVEQFF.

The J gene is TRBJ1-5, the V gene TRBV6-1, with D maybe TRBD1 (5 bases). The V and J ends lost 6 bases and 1 base respectively, with 10 bases between them. CDR3 size: 14 residues. Per germline, CDR1 MNHNS and CDR2 SASEGT. The chain's CDR3 is CASRNRGSNQPQHF. The CDR3 coding sequence is TGTGCCAGCAGGAATAGGGGCAGCAATCAGCCCCAGCATTTT.

This clonotype appeared a few times. The rearrangement links TRBV20-1 to TRBJ2-7, with 12 bases aligning to TRBD1. Trimming removed 1 base from V and 7 bases from J; junction bases left unmatched: 8. The germline CDR1 and CDR2 sequences are DFQATT and SNEGSKA (reference sequence). CDR3 length: 15 residues. The chain's CDR3 is CSARGVGQGAYEQYF. The CDR3 region has the DNA TGCAGTGCTAGAGGGGTGGGACAGGGGGCGTATGAGCAGTACTTC.

This clonotype has more than one count but fewer than ten. The J gene is TRBJ2-3, the V gene TRBV6-1; D unresolved. V was shortened by 6 bases and J by 0 bases, with 7 bases between the two germline ends. From germline, CDR1 is MNHNS and CDR2 SASEGT. The CDR3 covers 13 residues. The CDR3 bases are TGTGCCAGCAGCCGGCCTAGCACAGATACGCAGTATTTT. Amino acids: CASSRPSTDTQYF.

This clonotype was counted many times. The genes are TRBV10-2 and TRBJ2-5, with TRBD2 matching 9 bases. Germline CDR1 is WSHSY and CDR2 is SAAADI. The CDR3 extends over 14 amino acids. The ends lost 4 bases at V and 10 bases at J; junction bases unmatched: 10. Here the CDR3 DNA reads TGCGCCAGCAGTGCACTAGCGGGTGTGGGGGACCAGTACTTC. Translated, it gives CASSALAGVGDQYF.

The chain couples TRBV28 to TRBJ2-1; D uncertain. Trimming shortened V by 4 bases and J by 9 bases, and 16 bases separated the two germline ends. The CDR3 is 14 amino acids. Germline CDR1 reads MDHEN; CDR2 reads SYDVKM. The CDR3 spells CASSSFPSVGEQFF. The CDR3 nucleotides are TGTGCCAGCAGTTCATTTCCCTCTGTGGGTGAGCAGTTCTTC. The full variable domain, its missing parts supplied by reference TRBV28 and TRBJ2-1, is DVKVTQSSRYLVKRTGEKVFLECVQDMDHENMFWYRQDPGLGLRLIYFSYDVKMKEKGDIPEGYSVSREKKERFSLILESASTNQTSMYLCASSSFPSVGEQFFGPGTRLTVL.

This clonotype was observed many times. V gene TRBV9 combines with J gene TRBJ2-2, with D possibly being TRBD2 (5 bases). Between the trimmed V and J ends, which lost 2 bases and 0 bases, there was a span of 11 bases. CDR1 SGDLS and CDR2 YYNGEE come from the germline V gene. This CDR3 comprises 16 residues. The CDR3 sequence: CASSVMRETNTGELFF. The CDR3, as DNA: TGTGCCAGCAGCGTGATGAGGGAGACGAACACCGGGGAGCTGTTTTTT.

This clonotype was recorded at least ten times. The rearrangement uses TRBV5-1 and TRBJ2-7; D is possibly TRBD2 (6 bases). V lost 3 bases and J lost 3, with 13 bases in between. Germline V gene lookup returns CDR1 SGHRS and CDR2 YFSETQ. This CDR3 is 14 amino acids long. CDR3 nucleotides: TGCGCCAGCAGCTCAAGGACTATAGACTACGAGCAGTACTTC. Protein product: CASSSRTIDYEQYF.

CDR3 in amino acids: CSARGSGTSRETQYF. The CDR3 DNA is TGCAGTGCTAGGGGTTCAGGGACCTCCAGGGAGACCCAGTACTTC. The rearrangement joins TRBV20-1 to TRBJ2-5; either TRBD1 or TRBD2 may fit D (5 bases each). The germline V gene has CDR1 DFQATT and CDR2 SNEGSKA (reference sequence). V was cut by 3 bases and J by 5 bases, with 19 bases left in between. The CDR3 has 15 amino acids.

The chain uses TRBV20-1 and TRBJ1-1; D is perhaps TRBD1 (5 bases). V was trimmed by 0 bases and J by 2 bases, leaving 16 bases between them. The V gene's germline CDR1 is DFQATT and CDR2 SNEGSKA (reference sequence). The CDR3 sequence is 16 residues long. CDR3 sequence: CSAREGGGWGNTEAFF. The DNA for the CDR3 is TGCAGTGCTAGAGAGGGGGGGGGATGGGGAAACACTGAAGCTTTCTTT.

This chain links TRBV4-2 with TRBJ2-7; TRBD2 aligns across 9 bases. The CDR3 has 17 amino acids. The V gene's germline CDR1 is LGHNA and CDR2 YNFKEQ. V shed 1 base, J shed 3 bases, and the junction held 10 bases outside the gene matches. CDR3 nucleotides: TGTGCCAGCAGCCAAGGGGATAGCGGGAGCGCCAACTACGAGCAGTACTTC. It is translated as CASSQGDSGSANYEQYF.

This clonotype was counted only a few times. The CDR3 is CASILGTAYEQYF. The CDR3 DNA is TGTGCCAGCATACTTGGGACAGCTTACGAGCAGTACTTC. J is TRBJ2-7 and V is TRBV2, with 7 bases aligning to TRBD1. There are 13 residues in the CDR3. The J segment lost 4 bases and the V segment lost 7 bases, leaving 7 bases of the junction unmatched. Germline-derived CDR1 and CDR2 are SNHLY and FYNNEI.

This clonotype qualifies as medium-sized. CDR3 sequence reads: CASSPPPGAGELFF. The CDR3 DNA sequence: TGCGCCAGCAGCCCCCCTCCAGGGGCCGGGGAGCTGTTTTTT. The chain recombines TRBV5-1 with TRBJ2-2; D might be TRBD1 (6 bases). CDR3 length: 14 residues. In germline, CDR1 is SGHRS, CDR2 YFSETQ. V lost 4 bases to trimming and J lost 6 bases, with 13 bases between them.

The chain is built from TRBV4-1 and TRBJ2-2; D unresolved. The CDR3 contains 12 residues. The V end was cut by 0 bases, the J end by 7 bases, with 3 bases between. Germline CDR1 MGHRA, CDR2 YSYEKL. The CDR3 coding sequence is TGCGCCAGCAGCCAAGATGTCGGGGAGCTGTTTTTT. Its translation: CASSQDVGELFF.